The 9 T cell receptor beta chains presented below share a single source sample, sequenced in a study of shared clonotypes between healthy human individuals. The repertoire was sequenced with immunoSEQ multiplex PCR; TCRdb's copy has only in-frame clones and lacks some. The sample shows about 1.1 million clones, around three quarters of them seen only once. Material for sequencing was memory CD4+ T cells from PBMCs. Subset of the sample: CD45RA-negative fraction. The receptors originated from a man aged 18 to 30 in good health. Some clones in this sample may be carry-over from other donors' samples.

This sequence joins TRBV9 and TRBJ1-2; D perhaps matches TRBD1 (6 bases). V lost 3 bases, J lost 3 bases, and 18 bases lay in between. In germline, CDR1 is SGDLS, CDR2 YYNGEE. The CDR3 consists of 16 residues. The CDR3 DNA reads TGTGCCAGCAGCGGAGGGTCAACAGGGAGAGACTATGGCTACACCTTC. It codes for CASSGGSTGRDYGYTF. Supplemented by reference TRBV9 and TRBJ1-2, the full variable domain reads DSGVTQTPKHLITATGQRVTLRCSPRSGDLSVYWYQQSLDQGLQFLIQYYNGEERAKGNILERFSAQQFPDLHSELNLSSLELGDSALYFCASSGGSTGRDYGYTFGSGTRLTVV.

The chain employs TRBV28 and TRBJ1-2; 7 bases are a match to TRBD1. With V trimmed by 6 bases and J by 5 bases, 12 bases remained unmatched. The CDR3 contains 15 residues. Germline V gene data show CDR1 as MDHEN and CDR2 as SYDVKM. The CDR3 is CASSPRGRDGYGYTF. For the CDR3, the DNA is TGTGCCAGCAGCCCGAGGGGGCGGGATGGGTATGGCTACACCTTC.

The chain combines TRBV21-1 with TRBJ1-2. TRBV21-1 counts as a pseudogene. CDR3 length equals 12 residues. CDR3 in amino acids: CARDPEDYGYTF. The CDR3 DNA is TGTGCCAGGGACCCCGAAGACTATGGCTACACCTTC.

This chain joins TRBV13 and TRBJ2-3, with 14 bases identical to TRBD2. The CDR3 contains 18 residues. The V gene end was trimmed by 0 bases and the J gene end by 5 bases; junction bases not matched to a gene: 7. Germline assignment: CDR1 PRHDT and CDR2 FYEKMQ (reference sequence). The CDR3 DNA is TGTGCCAGCAGCTTAGGCCTTTGGACTAGCGGGAGGAAAGATACGCAGTATTTT. Its translation: CASSLGLWTSGRKDTQYF.

This chain uses TRBV9 with TRBJ2-5; D may be TRBD2 (6 bases). Trimming took off 6 bases at V and 5 bases at J, with 17 bases between the two ends. This CDR3 region has 14 residues. Per the germline V gene, CDR1 is SGDLS and CDR2 is YYNGEE. The CDR3 DNA is TGTGCCAGCAACCAACGAGGAGGGTTGGAGACCCAGTACTTC. It yields the protein CASNQRGGLETQYF.

This chain connects TRBV7-6 to TRBJ2-5, with unresolved D. The germline CDR1 and CDR2 sequences are SGHVS and FNYEAQ. This CDR3 is 14 amino acids long. The germline V and J ends were trimmed by 1 base and 2 bases, with 8 bases remaining between them. The CDR3 DNA reads TGTGCCAGCAGCTTAGGGCACAGACAAGAGACCCAGTACTTC. Translating it yields CASSLGHRQETQYF.

This chain uses TRBV6-5 with TRBJ2-7; perhaps TRBD1 as D (6 bases). The CDR3 has 14 residues. Trimming cost V 2 bases and J 5 bases, with 13 bases left between them. Germline V lookup: CDR1 MNHEY, CDR2 SVGAGI. Here the CDR3 reads CASSYVQGRDEQYF. CDR3 DNA sequence: TGTGCCAGCAGTTACGTACAGGGTCGGGACGAGCAGTACTTC.

The rearrangement links TRBV7-6 to TRBJ1-5; TRBD1 agrees at 7 bases. CDR3 length: 14 residues. J was trimmed by 8 bases and V by 2 bases; bases with no gene match: 6. Germline V lookup: CDR1 SGHVS, CDR2 FNYEAQ. The CDR3 DNA reads TGTGCCAGCAGCTTACGAGGGGGCGCGGAGCCCCAGCATTTT. As protein: CASSLRGGAEPQHF.

The rearrangement links TRBV6-7 to TRBJ2-7; perhaps TRBD2 as D (6 bases). TRBV6-7 is classed as an ORF, of uncertain function. V lost 7 bases and J lost 3, with 19 bases in between. The length of the CDR3 is 15 residues. In DNA, the CDR3 is TGTGCCAGCAAACCCGGGGGAGCCGGGTACTACGAGCAGTACTTC. This translates into CASKPGGAGYYEQYF.